The 20 T cell receptor beta chains below were found in one sample sequenced in a study of blood T cell repertoires in COVID-19. Sequencing was performed with immunoSEQ multiplex PCR; in TCRdb, only in-frame clones are kept and a portion is missing. The sample includes 250,000 or so clones, around four fifths of them seen just once. The sequenced sample was peripheral blood. The source is a man aged 45-65 years with acute or convalescent COVID-19.

The chain links TRBV5-1 to TRBJ2-2, with TRBD2 matching 7 bases. The CDR3 consists of 17 residues. CDR1 and CDR2 from the germline V gene are SGHRS and YFSETQ. V gave up 6 bases and J gave up 4 bases; unmatched junction bases: 15. CDR3 in DNA: TGCGCCAGCACAGCGACTCTAGCGGATGGAGTCACCGGGGAGCTGTTTTTT. It translates to CASTATLADGVTGELFF. The full variable domain, with the rest looked up from reference TRBV5-1 and TRBJ2-2, is KAGVTQTPRYLIKTRGQQVTLSCSPISGHRSVSWYQQTPGQGLQFLFEYFSETQRNKGNFPGRFSGRQFSNSRSEMNVSTLELGDSALYLCASTATLADGVTGELFFGEGSRLTVL.

The chain carries TRBV11-3 and TRBJ1-2; no clear D. CDR3 length equals 15 residues. Germline CDR1 SGHNT, CDR2 YENEEA. Trimming stripped 0 bases from V and 0 bases from J, with 8 bases between. Here the CDR3 reads CASSLDGATNYGYTF. The CDR3 nucleotides are TGTGCCAGCAGCTTAGACGGAGCAACTAACTATGGCTACACCTTC.

This clone was found once. The rearrangement joins TRBV27 to TRBJ2-2; D call uncertain. CDR1 MNHEY and CDR2 SMNVEV come from the germline V gene (reference sequence). Trimming took 3 bases from V and 0 from J, leaving 5 bases between them. CDR3 length equals 14 residues. The CDR3 loop is CASSFTANTGELFF. As DNA, the CDR3 is TGTGCCAGCAGTTTCACAGCGAACACCGGGGAGCTGTTTTTT.

The chain has TRBV5-1 and TRBJ1-3; the D is unclear. Germline CDR1 and CDR2: SGHRS and YFSETQ. Trimming cost V 1 base and J 0 bases, with 14 bases left between them. The CDR3 length is 17 residues. The CDR3 region has the DNA TGCGCCAGCAGCTTGTCGGGAGGGCCCAGCTCTGGAAACACCATATATTTT. Translating it yields CASSLSGGPSSGNTIYF.

The chain has TRBV13 and TRBJ2-7, with D maybe TRBD1 (6 bases). CDR1 PRHDT and CDR2 FYEKMQ come from the germline V gene (reference sequence). Trimming took off 5 bases at V and 3 bases at J, with 20 bases between the two ends. This CDR3 is built from 16 residues. CDR3 region: CASSPSQGEGSYEQYF. The CDR3 coding sequence is TGTGCCAGCAGCCCGTCACAGGGTGAGGGGAGCTACGAGCAGTACTTC.

This chain joins TRBV7-2 and TRBJ1-2; possibly TRBD1 for D (6 bases). The germline CDR1 and CDR2 sequences are SGHTA and FQGNSA. The CDR3 is 15 amino acids. V lost 4 bases and J lost 4, with 16 bases in between. The CDR3 protein is CASSSRGGGSYGYTF. DNA of the CDR3: TGTGCCAGCAGCTCCCGCGGGGGCGGCAGCTATGGCTACACCTTC.

V and J are TRBV10-3 and TRBJ1-2; the D is unclear. The V gene lost 5 bases and the J gene lost 0 bases, with 13 bases spanning the gap. The CDR3 has 15 amino acids. Per germline, CDR1 ENHRY and CDR2 SYGVKD. CDR3 amino acids: CAISSPRLTNYGYTF. The CDR3 bases are TGTGCCATCAGTTCACCCCGACTTACTAACTATGGCTACACCTTC.

This chain joins TRBV30 and TRBJ1-1; D not certain. This CDR3 comprises 14 residues. CDR1 GTSNPN and CDR2 SVGIG come from the germline V gene (reference sequence). V lost 4 bases, J lost 3 bases, and 15 bases lay in between. Here the CDR3 DNA reads TGTGCCTGGAAGGTGAATTCACGGGACACTGAAGCTTTCTTT. Translation gives CAWKVNSRDTEAFF.

The chain links TRBV19 to TRBJ1-5; D is perhaps TRBD1 (5 bases). The CDR3 is made up of 16 amino acids. With 3 bases removed from V and 4 bases from J, the gap between germline ends came to 16 bases. From germline, CDR1 is LNHDA and CDR2 SQIVND (reference sequence). The CDR3 region is CASSILSGGRNQPQHF. The CDR3 DNA reads as TGTGCCAGTAGTATCCTCTCCGGGGGTAGGAATCAGCCCCAGCATTTT.

The chain joins TRBV6-6 to TRBJ1-1; TRBD1 might be the D (5 bases). The germline gives CDR1 MNHNY, CDR2 SVGAGI (reference sequence). The CDR3 has 12 residues. V dropped 5 bases and J dropped 5 bases, with 9 bases sitting between them. CDR3 DNA sequence: TGTGCCAGCAGTGTCAGGGATACTGAAGCTTTCTTT. Amino acid sequence: CASSVRDTEAFF.

J is TRBJ1-6 and V is TRBV3-1 (or the pseudogene TRBV3-2); D not certain. V lost 4 bases and J lost 5, with 9 bases in between. CDR1 is LGHDT and CDR2 is YNNKEL in the germline V gene (reference sequence). The CDR3 has 14 amino acids. CDR3 sequence reads: CASSPDNNNSPLHF. The CDR3 DNA reads TGTGCCAGCAGCCCCGACAATAATAATTCACCCCTCCACTTT.

About this clone itself: This sample includes further DNA sequences coding for the same CDR3. The V and J genes are TRBV6-5 and TRBJ1-1, with no clear D. V shed 2 bases and J shed 1 base, with 5 bases lying between them. The CDR3 covers 13 residues. The germline gives CDR1 MNHEY, CDR2 SVGAGI. The CDR3 here is CASSYGRNTEAFF. As DNA, the CDR3 is TGTGCCAGCAGTTACGGCAGGAACACTGAAGCTTTCTTT.

This chain uses TRBV18 with TRBJ2-1, with D tentatively TRBD1 (6 bases). Deletions cut 2 bases from V and 6 bases from J, with 11 bases between. Germline V gene data show CDR1 as KGHSH and CDR2 as LQKENI. There are 14 residues in the CDR3. The CDR3 bases are TGTGCCAGCTCACCAGACGGACAGTCCAATGAGCAGTTCTTC. Residues: CASSPDGQSNEQFF.

V gene TRBV9 combines with J gene TRBJ2-1; maybe TRBD1 (6 bases). The length of the CDR3 is 15 residues. With 1 base removed from V and 10 bases from J, the gap between germline ends came to 18 bases. Germline CDR1 is SGDLS and CDR2 is YYNGEE. The CDR3 loop reads CASSVSRGGVGEQFF. The CDR3 nucleotides read TGTGCCAGCAGCGTATCCCGAGGGGGAGTGGGGGAGCAGTTCTTC.

The chain employs TRBV14 and TRBJ2-7, with D possibly being TRBD1 (6 bases). Deletions cut 0 bases from V and 3 bases from J, with 24 bases between. Looked up from germline, CDR1 is SGHDN and CDR2 is FVKESK. There are 19 residues in the CDR3. In DNA form, the CDR3 reads TGTGCCAGCAGCCAAGATTATTTTACAGGGATTTTCTCAAGCTACGAGCAGTACTTC. It translates to CASSQDYFTGIFSSYEQYF. Combining the CDR3 with reference TRBV14 and TRBJ2-7 gives the whole variable domain EAGVTQFPSHSVIEKGQTVTLRCDPISGHDNLYWYRRVMGKEIKFLLHFVKESKQDESGMPNNRFLAERTGGTYSTLKVQPAELEDSGVYFCASSQDYFTGIFSSYEQYFGPGTRLTVT.

The chain joins TRBV3-1 (or the pseudogene TRBV3-2) to TRBJ1-6, with D maybe TRBD1 (5 bases). CDR1 LGHDT and CDR2 YNNKEL come from the germline V gene (reference sequence). This CDR3 has 15 residues. Between the trimmed V and J ends, which lost 2 bases and 6 bases, there was a span of 11 bases. The DNA of the CDR3 is TGTGCCAGCAGCCAAACAGGAGCAATTAATTCACCCCTCCACTTT. Its protein is CASSQTGAINSPLHF.

J is TRBJ1-1 and V is TRBV11-2, with D perhaps TRBD1 (5 bases). Trimming took off 1 base at V and 5 bases at J, with 11 bases between the two ends. Germline V lookup: CDR1 SGHAT, CDR2 FQNNGV. The CDR3 is 14 residues long. The chain's CDR3 is CASSLAGSQTEAFF. In nucleotides, the CDR3 is TGTGCCAGCAGCTTAGCAGGGTCGCAAACTGAAGCTTTCTTT. Combining the CDR3 with reference TRBV11-2 and TRBJ1-1 gives the whole variable domain EAGVAQSPRYKIIEKRQSVAFWCNPISGHATLYWYQQILGQGPKLLIQFQNNGVVDDSQLPKDRFSAERLKGVDSTLKIQPAKLEDSAVYLCASSLAGSQTEAFFGQGTRLTVV.

The chain employs TRBV14 and TRBJ1-6; 9 bases line up with TRBD1. The length of the CDR3 is 18 residues. Germline CDR1 SGHDN, CDR2 FVKESK. V dropped 4 bases and J dropped 7; count of bases not matched to a gene: 14. Here the CDR3 DNA reads TGTGCCAGCAGCCGGGCACACACGTTAGGACAGGGGAATTCACCCCTCCACTTT. Translation: CASSRAHTLGQGNSPLHF.

The chain joins TRBV28 to TRBJ2-7, with D unclear. Germline lookup yields CDR1 MDHEN and CDR2 SYDVKM. This CDR3 is 12 amino acids long. Trimming took 3 bases from V and 4 from J, leaving 7 bases between them. CDR3 protein: CASSLSRYEQYF. Written as DNA, the CDR3 is TGTGCCAGCAGTTTGTCGCGGTACGAGCAGTACTTC.

J is TRBJ2-1 and V is TRBV25-1; 10 bases align to TRBD1. CDR1 and CDR2 from the germline V gene are MGHDK and SYGVNS. After removal of 4 bases from V and 7 bases from J, the junction contained 4 bases not matched to a gene. The CDR3 has 14 amino acids. The CDR3 loop is CASSGDRGGNEQFF. The CDR3, as DNA: TGTGCCAGCAGTGGGGACAGGGGAGGGAATGAGCAGTTCTTC.